A single sample gave rise to the 6 T cell receptor beta chains below, sequenced in a study of blood T cell dynamics during melanoma immunotherapy. Time point: pre-treatment baseline. TCRdb's copy holds only in-frame clones and misses some; the assay was immunoSEQ multiplex PCR. The sample has more than 4,000 clones, around four fifths seen once; the top ten hold approximately 14%. Sequences were derived from blood, sampled from a patient treated with checkpoint blockade. The receptors were gathered from a human donor with melanoma.

The V gene is TRBV7-9, the J gene TRBJ2-5; 7 bases line up with TRBD2. V shed 4 bases, J shed 0 bases, and the junction held 5 bases outside the gene matches. Per the germline V gene, CDR1 is SEHNR and CDR2 is FQNEAQ (reference sequence). The CDR3 is 15 residues long. CDR3 nucleotide sequence: TGTGCCAGCAGCTCAAGCGGGGTAAACCAAGAGACCCAGTACTTC. It yields the protein CASSSSGVNQETQYF.

In nucleotides, the CDR3 is TGTGCCAGCAGCACAGGCACAGGGAACAGCTCACCCCTCCACTTT. It yields the protein CASSTGTGNSSPLHF. The genes are TRBV5-6 and TRBJ1-6, with D tentatively TRBD1 (6 bases). Germline V gene lookup returns CDR1 SGHDT and CDR2 YYEEEE. With 4 bases removed from V and 10 bases from J, the gap between germline ends came to 18 bases. The CDR3 spans 15 residues. Based on the CDR3 plus reference TRBV5-6 and TRBJ1-6, the full variable domain is DAGVTQSPTHLIKTRGQQVTLRCSPKSGHDTVSWYQQALGQGPQFIFQYYEEEERQRGNFPDRFSGHQFPNYSSELNVNALLLGDSALYLCASSTGTGNSSPLHFGNGTRLTVT.

This clone was seen just once. The genes are TRBV2 and TRBJ1-4; the D gene is possibly TRBD1 (6 bases). The CDR3 length is 15 residues. V dropped 7 bases and J dropped 3 bases, with 15 bases sitting between them. The germline CDR1 and CDR2 sequences are SNHLY and FYNNEI. The CDR3 DNA follows: TGTGCCAGCAACCAATGGGGGGGCTCTAATGAAAAACTGTTTTTT. Its protein product is CASNQWGGSNEKLFF.

The chain uses TRBV19 and TRBJ1-1, with a tentative D call TRBD1 (5 bases). Trimming left V 0 bases short and J 7 bases short, with 9 bases between. This CDR3 comprises 13 residues. From germline, CDR1 is LNHDA and CDR2 SQIVND (reference sequence). The CDR3 nucleotides are TGTGCCAGTAGTATAGATCGGGGGGGTGAAGCTTTCTTT. It translates to CASSIDRGGEAFF.

J is TRBJ1-6 and V is TRBV5-5; no clear D. Trimming shortened V by 2 bases and J by 0 bases, and 12 bases separated the two germline ends. CDR1 and CDR2 (germline): SGHKS, YYEKEE (reference sequence). This CDR3 has 17 amino acids. CDR3 in amino acids: CASSFNPGSSYNSPLHF. The CDR3, as DNA: TGTGCCAGCAGCTTCAACCCGGGCAGCTCCTATAATTCACCCCTCCACTTT.

This clone has only a few counts. J is TRBJ1-3 and V is TRBV30; D gene ambiguous. CDR1 and CDR2 from the germline V gene are GTSNPN and SVGIG (reference sequence). Deletions cut 2 bases from V and 3 bases from J, with 8 bases between. This CDR3 is built from 13 residues. The CDR3 sequence is CAWSTLGGNTIYF. The DNA of the CDR3 is TGTGCCTGGAGTACCCTAGGTGGAAACACCATATATTTT.